What follows describes a single T cell receptor (beta chain). This sample was taken from a study of blood T cell repertoires in COVID-19. On the study more broadly: From the United States, Italy and Spain came samples of acute and convalescent COVID-19.

Per the original data handling: Amplification from reference gene primers served as the basis for estimated nucleated cell counts. TCRdb keeps only in-frame clones here, not all; method: immunoSEQ multiplex PCR. The D gene and trimming were derived from the DNA, and the V and J assignments and clone size from that table. The table lists 150,000 to 200,000 clones, approximately 90% of them singletons, with approximately 5.6% in the top ten. The CDR3 extends over 16 amino acids. Germline lookup yields CDR1 MNHEY and CDR2 SVGAGI. V lost 1 base and J 4 bases, leaving 16 bases between the germline ends. Material for sequencing was peripheral blood. This receptor was obtained from a man between 40 and 49 years old with active or convalescent COVID-19. The chain carries TRBV6-5 and TRBJ1-2; possibly TRBD1 for D (5 bases). The CDR3 DNA follows: TGTGCCAGCAGTTACTTATTTAACGACAGCCCCTATGGCTACACCTTC. Translating gives CASSYLFNDSPYGYTF.